The clone carrying this TCR beta chain was recorded once. The antigen remains undetermined. The entry originates in a study of post-analysis software for immune sequencing data. Study-wide results and limits: TRBV segments more frequent in patients than in controls numbered a few and included TRBV5-6, TRBV5-1 and TRBV20-1. Multiple sclerosis was associated with a significant reduction in normalized Chao1 diversity relative to controls.

TCR beta libraries were prepared from cDNA with unique molecular identifiers. Via MiXCR, TCRdb re-called the PCR reads, giving one row per CDR3 protein. The table records under 900,000 distinct CDR3 sequences, 53% of them present only once. Germline trimming cut 6 bases from V and 6 bases from J; bases unmatched to any gene: 6. The CDR3 runs 15 residues. The receptor comes from a girl under 18 with multiple sclerosis. The chain combines TRBV12-3 or TRBV12-4 with TRBJ1-6, with 9 bases matching TRBD1. The sequencing input was blood. The CDR3 bases are TGTGCCAGCAGCAAACGGACAGGGGCTAATTCACCCCTCCACTTT. It specifies CASSKRTGANSPLHF.